Below are 20 T cell receptor beta chains sequenced from a single sample in a study of CD8+ T cells in alopecia areata. Isolated RNA was reverse transcribed into cDNA used as the sequencing template. Profiling relied on immunoSEQ multiplex PCR, and the TCRdb table lists in-frame clones only, not all of them. This sample has 150,000 or so clones, with 80% to 90% found just once. The sample consisted of CD8+ T cells sorted from blood, taken at week 0. These receptors were collected from a human donor with alopecia areata.

This chain uses TRBV7-8 with TRBJ2-3; tentatively, D is TRBD1 (6 bases). Germline V gene lookup returns CDR1 SGHVS and CDR2 FQNEAQ. CDR3 length: 14 amino acids. The V and J ends lost 7 bases and 5 bases respectively, with 16 bases between them. The CDR3 DNA reads TGTGCCAGCACCCACAGGGATTCCGGAGATACGCAGTATTTT. Amino acid sequence: CASTHRDSGDTQYF.

The chain joins TRBV5-4 to TRBJ1-2; TRBD1 matches at 9 bases. The trim removed 4 bases at V and 4 bases at J, leaving 5 bases unmatched. CDR1 is SGHNT, CDR2 YYREEE, per germline (reference sequence). The CDR3 totals 14 residues. CDR3 DNA: TGTGCCAGCAGCGGCGGGACAGGGATCTATGGCTACACCTTC. Protein product: CASSGGTGIYGYTF.

The chain recombines TRBV7-9 with TRBJ2-1; 8 bases are shared with TRBD2. Germline V CDR1 and CDR2: SEHNR, FQNEAQ (reference sequence). The CDR3 totals 16 residues. With V trimmed by 2 bases and J by 2 bases, 5 bases remained unmatched. For the CDR3, the DNA is TGTGCCAGCAGCTTACCGGAAGCGGGGGCCTACAATGAGCAGTTCTTC. It is translated as CASSLPEAGAYNEQFF.

This clone was seen a handful of times. The chain has TRBV23-1 and TRBJ2-7, with 8 bases matching TRBD1. TRBV23-1 is identified as an open reading frame with a role that is uncertain. The CDR3 contains 16 residues. Trimming cost V 3 bases and J 5 bases; bases outside gene matches: 12. CDR3 residues: CASSHPTQGAVNEQYF. CDR3 coding DNA: TGCGCCAGCAGTCACCCCACGCAGGGGGCAGTAAACGAGCAGTACTTC.

The CDR3 loop is CAISEGRWEAFF. CDR3 DNA sequence: TGTGCCATCAGTGAGGGCAGATGGGAAGCTTTCTTT. The chain is built from TRBV10-3 and TRBJ1-1; D is ambiguous. The CDR3 runs to 12 residues. Germline CDR1 reads ENHRY; CDR2 reads SYGVKD. V was shortened by 2 bases and J by 8 bases, with 9 bases between the two germline ends.

This chain uses TRBV27 with TRBJ2-3; D is undetermined. Trimming stripped 5 bases from V and 8 bases from J, with 11 bases between. The CDR3 consists of 12 residues. CDR1 is MNHEY and CDR2 is SMNVEV in the germline V gene (reference sequence). The DNA of the CDR3 is TGTGCCAGCAGTCCGCCGAAAAGTACGCAGTATTTT. Translating it yields CASSPPKSTQYF.

The rearrangement joins TRBV29-1 to TRBJ1-2, with 7 bases matching TRBD1. Unmatched junction bases numbered 3, after V lost 6 bases and J lost 2 bases. CDR1 and CDR2 from the germline V gene are SQVTM and ANQGSEA. CDR3 length equals 12 residues. The CDR3 protein is CSVQGQNYGYTF. The CDR3 DNA reads as TGCAGCGTCCAGGGACAGAACTATGGCTACACCTTC.

The chain employs TRBV5-5 and TRBJ2-2; 7 bases agree with TRBD1. Germline-derived CDR1 and CDR2 are SGHKS and YYEKEE (reference sequence). J lost 2 bases, V lost 2 bases, and 3 bases had no gene match. The CDR3 extends over 15 amino acids. This CDR3 is CASSFGDSNTGELFF. Written as DNA, the CDR3 is TGTGCCAGCAGCTTTGGGGACAGCAACACCGGGGAGCTGTTTTTT.

The V call is TRBV14, the J call TRBJ1-1; no definite D call. V was clipped by 5 bases and J by 1 base, with 5 bases between them. This CDR3 spans 12 amino acids. Germline V gene sequence: CDR1 SGHDN, CDR2 FVKESK. Written as DNA, the CDR3 is TGTGCCAGCAGCGATTGGAACACTGAAGCTTTCTTT. Its translation is CASSDWNTEAFF.

The chain combines TRBV5-4 with TRBJ1-2; D might be TRBD1 (6 bases). The CDR3 consists of 16 residues. Per the germline V gene, CDR1 is SGHNT and CDR2 is YYREEE (reference sequence). Trimming stripped 0 bases from V and 2 bases from J, with 14 bases between. The CDR3 spells CASSLDIAGENYGYTF. In nucleotides, the CDR3 is TGTGCCAGCAGCTTGGATATTGCAGGGGAGAACTATGGCTACACCTTC.

The chain uses TRBV4-1 and TRBJ2-4; D is possibly TRBD2 (6 bases). Trimming took off 4 bases at V and 6 bases at J, with 13 bases between the two ends. The CDR3 has 14 residues. The germline gives CDR1 MGHRA, CDR2 YSYEKL. CDR3 region: CASSPGRGRNIQYF. In nucleotides, the CDR3 is TGCGCCAGCAGCCCGGGGCGGGGTCGAAACATTCAGTACTTC.

Comment on this clone: This same CDR3 is encoded by further DNA sequences in the sample. The genes are TRBV27 and TRBJ2-1; no clear D gene. From germline, CDR1 is MNHEY and CDR2 SMNVEV (reference sequence). This CDR3 is 14 amino acids long. V lost 2 bases, J lost 4 bases, and 9 bases lay in between. CDR3 sequence (DNA): TGTGCCAGCAGTTTAGGAGCCAGTTACAATGAGCAGTTCTTC. Amino acid sequence: CASSLGASYNEQFF.

The chain recombines TRBV4-1 with TRBJ2-2; the D gene could be TRBD1 or TRBD2 (5 bases each). CDR1 MGHRA and CDR2 YSYEKL come from the germline V gene. V was shortened by 3 bases and J by 0 bases, with 8 bases between the two germline ends. This CDR3 contains 15 residues. The CDR3 is CASSHWGTNTGELFF. The CDR3 DNA follows: TGCGCCAGCAGCCATTGGGGGACGAACACCGGGGAGCTGTTTTTT.

V is TRBV2 and J is TRBJ2-7; 8 positions agree with TRBD1. V was pared by 7 bases and J by 13 bases, with 9 bases of the junction left unmatched. CDR3 length: 11 residues. Per the germline V gene, CDR1 is SNHLY and CDR2 is FYNNEI. The CDR3: CASMDRVHFYF. The CDR3 DNA reads as TGTGCCAGCATGGACAGGGTCCATTTTTACTTC.

This clone was recorded only once. The chain joins TRBV10-2 to TRBJ2-7; 7 nucleotides line up with TRBD2. The CDR3 sequence is 14 residues long. Germline CDR1 reads WSHSY; CDR2 reads SAAADI. The junction had 5 bases not matched to a gene; V was cut back by 3 bases and J by 3 bases. This chain's CDR3 is CASSDGEGSYEQYF. The CDR3 coding sequence is TGCGCCAGCAGTGATGGGGAGGGCAGCTACGAGCAGTACTTC.

The chain links TRBV28 to TRBJ1-6; perhaps TRBD1 as D (6 bases). CDR1 and CDR2 (germline): MDHEN, SYDVKM. The V gene lost 3 bases and the J gene lost 9 bases, with 12 bases spanning the gap. The CDR3 runs to 14 residues. CDR3 protein: CASSFKGGGSPLHF. The CDR3 nucleotides read TGTGCCAGCAGTTTTAAAGGGGGTGGTTCACCCCTCCACTTT.

The CDR3 DNA reads as TGTGCCAGCAGTGACACCGGGACAGCGAACACTGAAGCTTTCTTT. Translation gives CASSDTGTANTEAFF. This chain links TRBV6-4 with TRBJ1-1, with 7 positions matching TRBD1. CDR1 is MRHNA, CDR2 SNTAGT, per germline. The CDR3 sequence is 15 residues long. V lost 2 bases and J lost 1; bases outside the gene matches: 4.

J is TRBJ1-2 and V is TRBV9; D gene uncertain. This CDR3 has 10 residues. Germline assignment: CDR1 SGDLS and CDR2 YYNGEE. V dropped 7 bases and J dropped 7 bases, with 8 bases sitting between them. The CDR3 region is CASHGPGYTF. In nucleotides, the CDR3 is TGTGCCAGCCACGGCCCTGGCTACACCTTC.

This chain connects TRBV6-6 to TRBJ2-7; D is undetermined. This CDR3 has 13 amino acids. Germline V gives CDR1 MNHNY, CDR2 SVGAGI (reference sequence). V was trimmed by 2 bases and J by 7 bases, leaving 12 bases between them. CDR3 loop: CASSYIRMGEQYF. For the CDR3, the DNA is TGTGCCAGCAGTTACATTCGGATGGGAGAGCAGTACTTC.

V is TRBV27 and J is TRBJ2-3; a possible D gene is TRBD1 (7 bases). V was pared by 1 base and J by 4 bases, with 12 bases between. The CDR3 is made up of 15 amino acids. Germline V gene sequence: CDR1 MNHEY, CDR2 SMNVEV (reference sequence). The CDR3 coding sequence is TGTGCCAGCAGTTTATTGGCAGGGGGGTCAGATACGCAGTATTTT. Its translation is CASSLLAGGSDTQYF.